This T cell receptor (beta chain) was obtained from a study of cytomegalovirus exposure and HLA in healthy donors. PCR amplification relied on 60 Vbeta primers (plus 13 Jbeta primers). Generated by immunoSEQ multiplex PCR, the TCRdb table keeps only in-frame clones and is missing some. The sample has about 160,000 clones, 75% to 90% seen once. The material sequenced was PBMCs. The source of this sequence is a boy aged 2-9 years in good health and CMV-seronegative.

DNA for the CDR3: TGTGCCACCGGCCGGGGGGGGCGCACAGATACGCAGTATTTT. Translated, it gives CATGRGGRTDTQYF. The genes are TRBV7-2 and TRBJ2-3, with TRBD2 identical over 8 bases. Germline V gene data show CDR1 as SGHTA and CDR2 as FQGNSA. The CDR3 has 14 amino acids. V lost 10 bases and J lost 1; bases outside the gene matches: 7.